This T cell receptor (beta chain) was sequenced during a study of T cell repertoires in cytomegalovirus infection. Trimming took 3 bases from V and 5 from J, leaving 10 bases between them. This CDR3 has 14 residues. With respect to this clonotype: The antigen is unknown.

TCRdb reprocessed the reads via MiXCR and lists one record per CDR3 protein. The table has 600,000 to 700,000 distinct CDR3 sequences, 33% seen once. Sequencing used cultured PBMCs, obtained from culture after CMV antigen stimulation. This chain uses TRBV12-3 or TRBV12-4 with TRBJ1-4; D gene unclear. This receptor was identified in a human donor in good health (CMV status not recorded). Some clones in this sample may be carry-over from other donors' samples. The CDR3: CASSFSEGNEKLFF. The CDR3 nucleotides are TGTGCCAGCAGTTTTTCCGAGGGAAATGAAAAACTGTTTTTT.